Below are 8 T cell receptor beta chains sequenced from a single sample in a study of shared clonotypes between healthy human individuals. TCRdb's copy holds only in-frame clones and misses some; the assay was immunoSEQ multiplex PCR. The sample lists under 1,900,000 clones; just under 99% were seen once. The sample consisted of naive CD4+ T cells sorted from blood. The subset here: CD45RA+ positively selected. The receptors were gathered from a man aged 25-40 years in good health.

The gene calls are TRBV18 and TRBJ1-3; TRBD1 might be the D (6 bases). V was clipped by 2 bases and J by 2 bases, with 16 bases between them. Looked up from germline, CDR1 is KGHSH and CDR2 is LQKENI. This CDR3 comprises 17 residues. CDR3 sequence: CASSPFRGEETGNTIYF. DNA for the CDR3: TGTGCCAGCTCACCATTCAGGGGCGAGGAGACTGGAAACACCATATATTTT. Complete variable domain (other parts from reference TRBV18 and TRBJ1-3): NAGVMQNPRHLVRRRGQEARLRCSPMKGHSHVYWYRQLPEEGLKFMVYLQKENIIDESGMPKERFSAEFPKEGPSILRIQQVVRGDSAAYFCASSPFRGEETGNTIYFGEGSWLTVV.

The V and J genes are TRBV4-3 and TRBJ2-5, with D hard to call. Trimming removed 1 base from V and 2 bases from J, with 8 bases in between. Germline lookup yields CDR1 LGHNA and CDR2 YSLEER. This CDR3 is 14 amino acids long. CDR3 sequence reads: CASSQVVGQETQYF. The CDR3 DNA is TGCGCCAGCAGCCAAGTTGTAGGGCAAGAGACCCAGTACTTC.

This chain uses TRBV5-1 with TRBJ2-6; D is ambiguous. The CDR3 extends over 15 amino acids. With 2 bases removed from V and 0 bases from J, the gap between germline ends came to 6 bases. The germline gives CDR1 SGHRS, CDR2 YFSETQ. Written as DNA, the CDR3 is TGCGCCAGCAGCTTCATAGACTCTGGGGCCAACGTCCTGACTTTC. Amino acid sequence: CASSFIDSGANVLTF.

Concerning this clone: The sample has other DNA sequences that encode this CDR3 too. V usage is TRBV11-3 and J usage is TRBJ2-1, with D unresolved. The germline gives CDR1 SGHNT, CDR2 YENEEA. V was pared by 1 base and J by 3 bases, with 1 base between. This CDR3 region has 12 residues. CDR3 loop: CASSLGYNEQFF. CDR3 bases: TGTGCCAGCAGCTTAGGCTACAATGAGCAGTTCTTC.

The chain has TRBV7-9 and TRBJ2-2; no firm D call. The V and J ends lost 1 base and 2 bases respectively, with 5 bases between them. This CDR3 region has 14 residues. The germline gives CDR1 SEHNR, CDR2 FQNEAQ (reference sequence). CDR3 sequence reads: CASSLVLNTGELFF. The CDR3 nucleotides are TGTGCCAGCAGCTTAGTCCTAAACACCGGGGAGCTGTTTTTT.

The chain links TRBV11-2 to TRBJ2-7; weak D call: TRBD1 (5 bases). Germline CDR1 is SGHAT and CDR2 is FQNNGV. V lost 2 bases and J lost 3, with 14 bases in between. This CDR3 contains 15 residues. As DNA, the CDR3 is TGTGCCAGCAGCTTAATACCAGGGTCAATCTACGAGCAGTACTTC. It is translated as CASSLIPGSIYEQYF.

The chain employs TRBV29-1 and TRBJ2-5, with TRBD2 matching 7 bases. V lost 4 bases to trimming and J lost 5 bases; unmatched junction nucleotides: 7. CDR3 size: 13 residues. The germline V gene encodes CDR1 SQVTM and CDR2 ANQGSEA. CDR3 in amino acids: CSVVRTSRETQYF. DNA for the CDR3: TGCAGCGTTGTACGGACTAGTCGGGAGACCCAGTACTTC.

The CDR3 region is CASSYEQGQETQYF. As DNA, the CDR3 is TGTGCCAGCAGTTACGAACAGGGCCAAGAGACCCAGTACTTC. V usage is TRBV6-6 and J usage is TRBJ2-5; a weak D match, TRBD1 (6 bases). Trimming left V 2 bases short and J 1 base short, with 8 bases between. From germline, CDR1 is MNHNY and CDR2 SVGAGI (reference sequence). The CDR3 is 14 amino acids.